A single count supports the clone carrying this T cell receptor (beta chain). Source study methods: Nucleated cell number was recorded as an estimate derived from reference gene primer amplification. Assay: immunoSEQ multiplex PCR; the TCRdb copy retains only in-frame clones and omits some. V and J calls and clone size are copied from that table; D and trimming were computed from the DNA. The profile covers over 600,000 clones, with over 80% appearing a single time and roughly 0.25% taken by the ten largest. CDR1 and CDR2 from the germline V gene are LNHDA and SQIVND (reference sequence). There are 16 residues in the CDR3. The V end lost 1 base, the J end lost 0 bases, and 10 bases lay between the germline ends. The data were obtained in a study of blood T cell repertoires in COVID-19. Study-wide context: The United States, Italy and Spain provided the acute and convalescent COVID-19 samples. PBMCs, B-cell-depleted T cells, or T cells were the source of the cDNA or gDNA that made up the material.

Material: peripheral blood. V gene TRBV19 combines with J gene TRBJ2-1, with no clear D. This receptor was taken from a woman under 30 with acute or convalescent COVID-19. The DNA of the CDR3 is TGTGCCAGTAGTATAGTCTTTGAGAGCTCCTACAATGAGCAGTTCTTC. It codes for CASSIVFESSYNEQFF.